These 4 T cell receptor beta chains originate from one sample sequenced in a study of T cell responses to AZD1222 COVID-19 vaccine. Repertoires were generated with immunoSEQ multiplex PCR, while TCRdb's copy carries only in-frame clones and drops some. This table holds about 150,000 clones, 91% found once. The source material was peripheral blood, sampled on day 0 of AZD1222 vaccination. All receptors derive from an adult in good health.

The CDR3 nucleotides read TGTGCCACAAGGGACAGGGGCCCGAACACTGAAGCTTTCTTT. Amino acid sequence: CATRDRGPNTEAFF. The chain recombines TRBV10-3 with TRBJ1-1; 10 nucleotides agree with TRBD1. CDR1 is ENHRY, CDR2 SYGVKD, per germline. The CDR3 spans 14 residues. V shed 10 bases and J 1 base; nucleotides not matched to a gene: 6.

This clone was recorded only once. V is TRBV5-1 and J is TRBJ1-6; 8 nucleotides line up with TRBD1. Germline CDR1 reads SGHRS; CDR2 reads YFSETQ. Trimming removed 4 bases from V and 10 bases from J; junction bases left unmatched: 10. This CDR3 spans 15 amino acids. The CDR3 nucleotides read TGCGCCAGCAGCATTGGACAGGGAAATAGGTCACCCCTCCACTTT. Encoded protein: CASSIGQGNRSPLHF.

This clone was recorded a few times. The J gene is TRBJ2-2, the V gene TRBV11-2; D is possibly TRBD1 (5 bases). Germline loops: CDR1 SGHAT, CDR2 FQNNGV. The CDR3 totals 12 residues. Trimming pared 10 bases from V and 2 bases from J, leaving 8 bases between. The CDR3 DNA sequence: TGTGCCACCGACAGTAACACCGGGGAGCTGTTTTTT. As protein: CATDSNTGELFF.

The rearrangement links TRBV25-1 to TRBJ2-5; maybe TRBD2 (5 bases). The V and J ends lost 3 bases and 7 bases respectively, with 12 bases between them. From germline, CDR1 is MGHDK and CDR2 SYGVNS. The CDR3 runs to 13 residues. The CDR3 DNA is TGTGCCAGCAGTGAGGCGGGCCCGGGGACCCAGTACTTC. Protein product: CASSEAGPGTQYF.